These 27 T cell receptor beta chains were sequenced from one sample in a study of tumor and adjacent non-tumor tissue in lung cancer. No cell sorting was done before RNA was extracted from the tissue. A modified ARM-PCR protocol with three rounds of nested PCR amplified TCRbeta. TCRdb re-called the multiplex PCR reads through MiXCR, storing one row per CDR3 protein. The table has more than 95,000 distinct CDR3 sequences, 66% seen once; the top ten hold more than 10%. Sequenced input: lung tumor tissue. These receptors all come from a man aged 25 to 40 with non-small cell lung cancer.

To note about this clonotype: A much bigger clone sits one base away, suggesting this may be a read error. The chain carries TRBV6-1 and TRBJ2-5; no definite D call. The CDR3 runs 15 residues. Germline-derived CDR1 and CDR2 are MNHNS and SASEGT. V shed 8 bases and J shed 5 bases, with 21 bases lying between them. CDR3 loop: CASSPILGMWETQYF. The CDR3 region has the DNA TGTGCCAGCTCCCCTATACTGGGAATGTGGGAGACCCAGTACTTC.

This clonotype was recorded only once. Being one base from a much bigger clone, this may be a read error. The chain couples TRBV5-6 to TRBJ1-5; no reliable D call. The length of the CDR3 is 14 residues. Germline V gene lookup returns CDR1 SGHDT and CDR2 YYEEEE. The CDR3 DNA follows: TGTGCCAGCAGCTTGGCCCCCACGGGTCAGCCCCAGCAGTTT. Protein product: CASSLAPTGQPQQF.

Notes on this clonotype: The CDR3 end shows no conserved phenylalanine or tryptophan, and so a read error is likely. The chain uses TRBV20-1 and TRBJ2-1; TRBD2 aligns across 14 bases. This CDR3 spans 18 amino acids. Germline CDR1 is DFQATT and CDR2 is SNEGSKA (reference sequence). V lost 6 bases, J lost 3 bases, and 13 bases stayed unmatched. The CDR3 protein is CSARPGLAGGTYYNEQFL. Here the CDR3 DNA reads TGCAGTGCCAGGCCCGGACTAGCGGGAGGTACCTACTACAATGAGCAGTTCTTA.

This clonotype appeared a single time. This may come from a read error, since a much larger clone is one base off. The chain recombines TRBV20-1 with TRBJ2-5; 9 bases agree with TRBD2. CDR3 size: 17 residues. Germline V gives CDR1 DFQATT, CDR2 SNEGSKA (reference sequence). The CDR3 DNA sequence: TGCAGTGCTAGAGATCCGGGGGCTAGCGGGACTCAAGAGACCCGGTACTTC. The encoded protein is CSARDPGASGTQETRYF.

This clonotype has ten or more counts. The V and J genes are TRBV12-3 or TRBV12-4 and TRBJ1-2, with TRBD1 matching 8 bases. V dropped 6 bases and J dropped 8; count of bases not matched to a gene: 8. The CDR3 is 13 amino acids. The CDR3 protein is CASSPRTGLGYTF. CDR3 nucleotides: TGTGCCAGCAGCCCAAGGACAGGGCTCGGCTACACCTTC.

As for this clonotype: A single base separates this from a much larger clone, so it may be a read error. This sequence joins TRBV29-1 and TRBJ2-7, with a possible D match to TRBD2 (7 bases). Trimming took 7 bases from V and 5 from J, leaving 15 bases between them. This CDR3 has 12 residues. CDR1 and CDR2 from the germline V gene are SQVTM and ANQGSEA. The CDR3 DNA is TGCAGCGCTGGGGGGGCTTCAGACGAGCAGTACTTC. It yields the protein CSAGGASDEQYF.

On this clonotype itself: Just one base apart from a much larger clone, this may be a read error. The chain employs TRBV6-5 and TRBJ1-2; D may be TRBD1 (5 bases). Per germline, CDR1 MNHEY and CDR2 SVGAGI. The CDR3 runs to 16 residues. This CDR3 is CASSYVGPGGNYGYIF. For the CDR3, the DNA is TGTGCCAGCAGTTACGTCGGGCCCGGGGGGAACTATGGCTACATCTTC.

Note on this clonotype: Compared with germline, one end of the junction differs, possibly owing to a read error. This rearrangement joins TRBV11-3 to TRBJ1-1; D possibly corresponds to TRBD1 (6 bases). Germline V gene lookup returns CDR1 SGHNT and CDR2 YENEEA. The CDR3 totals 13 residues. The CDR3 DNA reads TGTGCCAGTAGCTCGGCGGGGGGCCATGAAGCTTTCTTT. Translating gives CASSSAGGHEAFF.

The table lists this clonotype with many counts. The chain recombines TRBV29-1 with TRBJ2-6, with a tentative D call TRBD1 (5 bases). Germline V gives CDR1 SQVTM, CDR2 ANQGSEA. V was shortened by 1 base and J by 2 bases, with 6 bases between the two germline ends. This CDR3 spans 14 amino acids. CDR3 DNA sequence: TGCAGCGTTGAAGGGGGCGCTGGGGCCAACGTCCTGACTTTC. The encoded protein is CSVEGGAGANVLTF.

This clonotype was detected once. The germline gene is not matched at one end of the junction; a read error may be the cause. This chain joins TRBV29-1 and TRBJ2-1, with 8 bases that match TRBD2. The CDR3 sequence is 14 residues long. Germline assignment: CDR1 SQVTM and CDR2 ANQGSEA. The CDR3 region has the DNA TGCATCGTTGAAGACGGCGGGGGGTGGTATGAGCTGTTCTTC. This codes for CIVEDGGGWYELFF.

This clonotype showed up just a few times. At one boundary the junction diverges from the germline segment, which might be a read error. The rearrangement links TRBV5-5 to TRBJ1-6; TRBD1 matches at 8 bases. Germline CDR1 is SGHKS and CDR2 is YYEKEE (reference sequence). The CDR3 spans 14 residues. CDR3 sequence: CGSSWTGRDSPLHF. CDR3 in DNA: TGTGGCAGCAGCTGGACAGGGAGGGATTCACCCCTCCACTTT.

Comment on this clonotype: Its ends do not fully match the called genes, so a read error is possible. This chain connects TRBV4-2 to TRBJ2-1; D might be TRBD2 (7 bases). From germline, CDR1 is LGHNA and CDR2 YNFKEQ. CDR3 length equals 18 residues. CDR3 in amino acids: CASSQGVLGGGPSNEQFF. Written as DNA, the CDR3 is TGTGCCAGCAGCCAAGGAGTCCTTGGGGGGGGGCCCTCCAATGAGCAATTCTTC.

Notes on this clonotype: The junction departs from the called germline gene at one end, perhaps through a read error. This chain uses TRBV28 with TRBJ1-5; 9 bases map to TRBD1. Matching the DNA end better, TRBJ2-3 makes the J call doubtful. CDR1 is MDHEN and CDR2 is SYDVKM in the germline V gene. CDR3 length: 14 amino acids. This chain's CDR3 is CTSSGGTGRQPQYF. In nucleotides, the CDR3 is TGTACCAGCAGTGGAGGGACAGGGCGCCAGCCCCAGTATTTT.

This clonotype was seen ten or more times. The J gene is TRBJ2-5, the V gene TRBV12-5; D assignment may be TRBD1 or TRBD2 (5 bases each). Germline values: CDR1 LGHNT, CDR2 FRNRAP. The CDR3 is made up of 12 amino acids. Trimming pared 5 bases from V and 14 bases from J, leaving 18 bases between. The chain's CDR3 is CASGTPRGYPYF. The CDR3 DNA reads as TGTGCTAGTGGTACTCCCCGGGGCTACCCATACTTC.

About this clonotype itself: Given a much more abundant clone one base away, this may be a read error. The rearrangement uses TRBV4-3 and TRBJ2-3, with 9 positions matching TRBD2. Germline V gene sequence: CDR1 LGHNA, CDR2 YSLEER. CDR3 length equals 17 residues. CDR3 residues: CVSSQEGTSYGTDTQYF. CDR3 sequence (DNA): TGCGTCAGCAGCCAAGAAGGGACTAGCTACGGCACAGATACGCAGTATTTT.

In regard to this clonotype: Given a much more abundant clone one base away, this may be a read error. This chain uses TRBV6-5 with TRBJ1-1; D remains ambiguous. With 11 bases removed from V and 4 bases from J, the gap between germline ends came to 14 bases. The CDR3 covers 12 residues. The germline V gene has CDR1 MNHEY and CDR2 SVGAGI. This CDR3 is CASRRLATEAFF. The CDR3, as DNA: TGTGCCTCCAGGAGGCTAGCCACTGAAGCTTTCTTT.

A word on this clonotype: An end of the junction does not agree with germline; a read error may underlie this. This chain connects TRBV20-1 to TRBJ2-7; a possible D gene is TRBD1 (5 bases). From germline, CDR1 is DFQATT and CDR2 SNEGSKA (reference sequence). The CDR3 extends over 11 amino acids. For the CDR3, the DNA is TGCAGTGCTAGAAGGGGTTACGAGCACTACTTC. Translated, it gives CSARRGYEHYF.

A note on this clonotype: A read error may produce the germline difference seen at one junction end. The chain employs TRBV4-3 and TRBJ1-6; D ambiguous. Germline assignment: CDR1 LGHNA and CDR2 YSLEER. The CDR3 length is 16 residues. The CDR3 loop reads CASSQGDRWVNSPLRF. CDR3 DNA sequence: TGCGCCAGCAGCCAAGGAGACCGTTGGGTGAACTCACCCCTCCGCTTT.

The chain has TRBV2 and TRBJ2-6; TRBD1 matches at 9 bases. V trimming: 8 bases; J trimming: 0 bases; junction bases outside the gene matches: 5. The germline CDR1 and CDR2 sequences are SNHLY and FYNNEI. This CDR3 has 16 residues. The CDR3 sequence is CASARDRASGANVLTF. The CDR3 DNA reads TGTGCCAGCGCCCGGGACAGGGCCTCTGGGGCCAACGTCCTGACTTTC.

Concerning this clonotype: A single base separates this from a much larger clone, so it may be a read error. V and J are TRBV20-1 and TRBJ1-2; D not certain. The V end lost 0 bases, the J end lost 7 bases, and 9 bases lay between the germline ends. This CDR3 spans 12 amino acids. Per the germline V gene, CDR1 is DFQATT and CDR2 is SNEGSKA (reference sequence). CDR3 loop: CSARDSILGYTF. The CDR3 bases are TGCAGTGCTAGAGACTCCATACTTGGCTACACCTTC.

Worth noting for this clonotype: One junction end does not reproduce the germline sequence, and a read error may be involved. The chain employs TRBV7-9 and TRBJ1-2; D remains ambiguous. This CDR3 is 11 amino acids long. Germline V gives CDR1 SEHNR, CDR2 FQNEAQ (reference sequence). This chain's CDR3 is CTSSLSDGYTF. Written as DNA, the CDR3 is TGTACCAGCAGCTTGTCGGATGGTTACACCTTC.

Concerning this clonotype itself: A junction boundary mismatches the germline segment, possibly from a read error. This chain joins TRBV6-5 and TRBJ2-5, with 7 bases identical to TRBD1. The germline V gene has CDR1 MNHEY and CDR2 SVGAGI. The CDR3 runs to 16 residues. The CDR3 region has the DNA TGTGCCAGCAGTACCCACGGACAGGTCCTCCAAGGGACCCAGTGCTTC. It specifies CASSTHGQVLQGTQCF.

This clonotype was picked up many times. The rearrangement joins TRBV7-8 to TRBJ2-1; D is perhaps TRBD2 (6 bases). CDR1 SGHVS and CDR2 FQNEAQ come from the germline V gene. The CDR3 is 15 amino acids. V lost 5 bases, J lost 6 bases, and 17 bases lay in between. CDR3 amino acids: CASSPTSFLPNEQFF. The DNA of the CDR3 is TGTGCCAGCAGCCCAACTAGCTTCCTCCCCAATGAGCAGTTCTTC.

Concerning this clonotype: Given the absence of the conserved phenylalanine or tryptophan at the CDR3 end, a read error is likely. The J gene is TRBJ2-2, the V gene TRBV11-2, with TRBD1 matching 11 bases. Looked up from germline, CDR1 is SGHAT and CDR2 is FQNNGV. There are 14 residues in the CDR3. The junction had 5 bases not matched to a gene; V was cut back by 8 bases and J by 6 bases. In nucleotides, the CDR3 is TGTGCCAGCGGCCGGACAGGGGGCCCCGGGGAGCTGTTTCTT. It encodes CASGRTGGPGELFL.

The chain joins TRBV5-1 to TRBJ2-7, with D possibly being TRBD1 (6 bases). CDR3 length equals 14 residues. The germline V gene has CDR1 SGHRS and CDR2 YFSETQ. V lost 2 bases to trimming and J lost 4 bases, with 13 bases between them. Here the CDR3 DNA reads TGCGCCAGCAGCTTCGATCCAGGGGTGTACGAGCAGTACTTC. Translating gives CASSFDPGVYEQYF.

This clonotype has only a few counts. This could be a read error, since a much larger clone is one nucleotide away. The chain employs TRBV12-3 or TRBV12-4 and TRBJ2-1, with TRBD2 matching 10 bases. CDR3 length: 14 residues. CDR3 coding DNA: TGTGCCAGCATGATTGGGGCTAGCGGGAGTAATGAGCTCTTC. As protein: CASMIGASGSNELF.

The chain carries TRBV29-1 and TRBJ2-1; a weak D match, TRBD1 (6 bases). Germline V lookup: CDR1 SQVTM, CDR2 ANQGSEA. This CDR3 has 13 amino acids. Here the CDR3 DNA reads TGCAGGGGTATCCACAGGGTAAAGAATGAGCAGTTCTTC. Its translation is CRGIHRVKNEQFF.